This entry is about one T cell receptor (beta chain). As yet, its antigen is unknown. Other nucleotide sequences in the sample specify the same CDR3. Single viable CD3+CD4+CD8-CD45RO+ cells were sorted as the memory CD4+ T cells. The CDR3 loop spans 13 amino acids. Germline assignment: CDR1 SQVTM and CDR2 ANQGSEA. V lost 4 bases, J lost 5 bases, and 6 bases stayed unmatched. Profiling relied on immunoSEQ multiplex PCR, and the TCRdb table lists in-frame clones only, not all of them. The sample lists tens of thousands of clones, about 79% seen once, with roughly 0.6% in the top ten. This sample was taken from a study of memory CD4+ T cells and cytomegalovirus serostatus. Study findings and constraints: Of 150 to 200 reported CMV TCRbeta sequences, 65 to 85 were found in memory CD4+ repertoires.

Input material: memory CD4+ T cells from blood. The genes are TRBV29-1 and TRBJ2-7; 9 nucleotides agree with TRBD1. The source of this sequence is an adult in good health and CMV-seronegative. This chain's CDR3 is CSVVRQGGNEQYF. The DNA of the CDR3 is TGCAGCGTTGTTAGACAGGGGGGGAACGAGCAGTACTTC.